This T cell receptor (beta chain) is from a study of cytomegalovirus exposure and HLA in healthy donors. Overall study: Inside one of the first data releases sat around 85 million unique TCRs taken from HLA-typed donors.

J was trimmed by 4 bases and V by 0 bases; bases with no gene match: 2. The germline V gene has CDR1 SGHTS and CDR2 YDEGEE. The CDR3 consists of 16 residues. Primers for the PCR totalled 60 Vbeta and 13 Jbeta. Method: immunoSEQ multiplex PCR; TCRdb's copy keeps in-frame clones and lacks some. This repertoire shows tens of thousands of clones, about four fifths found once; its top ten account for 3.5% to 4%. Study-level points and caveats: According to an earlier analysis, most TCR beta V segments yielded productive rearrangements about 87% or about 30% of the time. 16,951 TCR beta sequences were associated with HLA alleles at 0.05 false discovery rate in a later analysis. The study found most TCR sequences rare, yet found some public TCRs in many donors.

Of note for this clone: Its antigen is unidentified.

Material for sequencing was PBMCs. The receptor was derived from a man in his forties or fifties in good health and CMV-seronegative. The V and J genes are TRBV5-8 and TRBJ2-1; the match to TRBD2 covers 12 bases. The CDR3 sequence: CASSLGTSGNYNEQFF. CDR3 bases: TGTGCCAGCAGCTTGGGGACTAGCGGGAATTACAATGAGCAGTTCTTC.